The 9 T cell receptor beta chains below were found in one sample sequenced in a study of post-analysis software for immune sequencing data. Whole-study results and caveats: Five or six TRBV segments appeared more often in patients than in controls, and TRBV5-6, TRBV5-1 and TRBV20-1 were among these.

Their recognized antigens are unknown. Each TCR beta cDNA library carried unique molecular identifiers. TCRdb reanalysed the PCR reads using MiXCR and keeps one entry per CDR3 protein. The sample has approximately 260,000 distinct CDR3 sequences; less than 40% are singletons. Sequencing used blood. These receptors came from a girl between 10 and 17 years old with multiple sclerosis.

This chain uses TRBV20-1 with TRBJ1-1, with unresolved D. Germline V lookup: CDR1 DFQATT, CDR2 SNEGSKA (reference sequence). The V and J ends lost 6 bases and 11 bases respectively, with 22 bases between them. This CDR3 region has 13 residues. The CDR3 is CSASSQEASGAFF. The CDR3 nucleotides read TGCAGTGCGAGCTCCCAGGAGGCCTCTGGGGCTTTCTTT.

This clonotype was seen at least ten times. The genes are TRBV12-3 or TRBV12-4 and TRBJ2-7, with 7 bases aligning to TRBD2. The junction had 11 bases not matched to a gene; V was cut back by 6 bases and J by 0 bases. The CDR3 is made up of 16 amino acids. The CDR3: CASSPSGGPSSYEQYF. DNA for the CDR3: TGTGCCAGCAGCCCTAGCGGAGGCCCCAGCTCCTACGAGCAGTACTTC.

This chain links TRBV6-6 with TRBJ1-4; no reliable D call. Deletions cut 5 bases from V and 7 bases from J, with 17 bases between. The CDR3 sequence is 15 residues long. Germline CDR1 MNHNY, CDR2 SVGAGI (reference sequence). CDR3 residues: CASSLQGGPGEKLFF. CDR3 coding DNA: TGTGCCAGCAGTCTCCAAGGTGGACCGGGTGAAAAACTGTTTTTT.

This clonotype was observed once. The chain is built from TRBV20-1 and TRBJ1-5; the D gene is possibly TRBD1 (6 bases). The V and J ends lost 2 bases and 2 bases respectively, with 10 bases between them. The length of the CDR3 is 14 residues. Germline V CDR1 and CDR2: DFQATT, SNEGSKA (reference sequence). The CDR3 reads CSARLGAGNQPQHF. The DNA of the CDR3 is TGCAGTGCTAGATTGGGGGCTGGCAATCAGCCCCAGCATTTT.

This clonotype has just a few counts. The chain carries TRBV21-1 and TRBJ1-2; the D segment call TRBD1 is taken from the table without a DNA check. TRBV21-1 represents a pseudogene. The CDR3 covers 13 residues. The CDR3 region is CASSLDNNYGYTF. For the CDR3, the DNA is TGTGCCAGCAGCCTGGACAATAACTATGGCTACACCTTC.

On this clonotype: It may be a read error: a sequence one base away is much more abundant. The V gene is TRBV28, the J gene TRBJ2-1; TRBD1 aligns across 7 bases. The germline CDR1 and CDR2 sequences are MDHEN and SYDVKM. The CDR3 contains 15 residues. This chain's CDR3 is CVSSYRGLTYNEQFF. CDR3 bases: TGTGTCAGTTCCTACAGGGGCTTGACCTACAATGAGCAGTTCTTC.

The chain couples TRBV28 to TRBJ1-5; D not certain. The CDR3 is 15 residues long. V dropped 6 bases and J dropped 5 bases, with 17 bases sitting between them. Looked up from germline, CDR1 is MDHEN and CDR2 is SYDVKM. The CDR3, as DNA: TGTGCCAGCAGCCCCGTCCTCGGAGAAGATCAGCCCCAGCATTTT. Encoded protein: CASSPVLGEDQPQHF.

As for this clonotype: This may arise from a read error, as a much more abundant clone is one base away. This rearrangement joins TRBV5-1 to TRBJ2-4; D not certain. The CDR3 loop spans 13 amino acids. Trimming removed 4 bases from V and 13 bases from J, with 18 bases in between. CDR1 SGHRS and CDR2 YFSETQ come from the germline V gene. The DNA of the CDR3 is TGCGCCAGCAGCCTCTCTACCGATAATGAGCAGTACTTC. Residues: CASSLSTDNEQYF.

Comment on this clonotype: This may be a read error: a much more frequent sequence differs by one nucleotide. The CDR3 region is CVSSLARDYGYTF. The DNA for the CDR3 is TGTGTCAGCAGCTTAGCCAGGGACTATGGCTACACCTTC. The chain joins TRBV7-9 to TRBJ1-2; the D gene is possibly TRBD1 (5 bases). Germline V lookup: CDR1 SEHNR, CDR2 FQNEAQ (reference sequence). This CDR3 has 13 amino acids.